The T cell receptor (beta chain) under discussion was sequenced for a study of PD-L1 blockade in urothelial cancer. Study at large: Peripheral blood specimens exhibited a median yield of about 140,000 T cells. Study conclusions and caveats: Durable benefit was linked to greater 3-week expansion of tumor-associated blood clones.

About this clone itself: Its matching antigen is unknown.

This CDR3 contains 17 residues. From germline, CDR1 is WNHNN and CDR2 SYGVQD (reference sequence). V lost 4 bases to trimming and J lost 7 bases, with 23 bases between them. Here immunoSEQ multiplex PCR was the method, and the copy in TCRdb shows in-frame clones only, minus some. The profile shows about 37,000 clones, about 87% of them singletons. Specified time point: pretreatment peripheral blood. The chain uses TRBV10-1 and TRBJ2-1, with D perhaps TRBD2 (6 bases). The source of this sequence is a man between 60 and 75 years old with urothelial cancer. This material consisted of PBMCs, taken around atezolizumab (anti-PD-L1) treatment. The DNA of the CDR3 is TGCGCCAGCAGTGTCATCGGGGCGGCGGGGCTGCTTAATGAGCAGTTCTTC. Translation: CASSVIGAAGLLNEQFF.